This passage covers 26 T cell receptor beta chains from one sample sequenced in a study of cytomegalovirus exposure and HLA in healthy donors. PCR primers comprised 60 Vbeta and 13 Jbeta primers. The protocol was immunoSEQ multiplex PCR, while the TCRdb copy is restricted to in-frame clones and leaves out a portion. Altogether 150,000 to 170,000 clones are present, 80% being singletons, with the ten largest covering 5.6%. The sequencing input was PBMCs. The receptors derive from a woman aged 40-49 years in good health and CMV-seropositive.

CDR3 loop: CASTQRGRADEQYF. The CDR3 DNA is TGTGCCAGCACCCAAAGGGGCAGGGCGGACGAGCAGTACTTC. This rearrangement joins TRBV7-8 to TRBJ2-7; a weak D match, TRBD1 (5 bases). The germline V gene encodes CDR1 SGHVS and CDR2 FQNEAQ. Between the trimmed V and J ends, which lost 7 bases and 5 bases, there was a span of 18 bases. The CDR3 sequence is 14 residues long.

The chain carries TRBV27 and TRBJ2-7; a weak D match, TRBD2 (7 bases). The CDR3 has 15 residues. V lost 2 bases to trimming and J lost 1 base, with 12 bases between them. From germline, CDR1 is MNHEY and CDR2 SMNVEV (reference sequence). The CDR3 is CASSLIRGGSYEQYF. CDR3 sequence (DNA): TGTGCCAGCAGTTTAATCAGGGGAGGGTCCTACGAGCAGTACTTC.

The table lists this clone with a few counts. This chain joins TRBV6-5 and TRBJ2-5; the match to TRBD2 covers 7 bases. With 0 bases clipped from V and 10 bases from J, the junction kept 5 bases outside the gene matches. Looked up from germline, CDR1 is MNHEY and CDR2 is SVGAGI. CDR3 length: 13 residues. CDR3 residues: CASSYSTSLYQYF. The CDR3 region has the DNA TGTGCCAGCAGTTACTCGACTAGCCTCTACCAGTACTTC.

DNA of the CDR3: TGTGCCAGCAGCATCCACAGCGGGAGGAACACCGGGGAGCTGTTTTTT. This encodes CASSIHSGRNTGELFF. The gene calls are TRBV7-3 and TRBJ2-2, with 8 positions matching TRBD2. The V segment lost 5 bases and the J segment 1 base; nucleotides outside the gene matches: 6. The CDR3 sequence is 16 residues long. The V gene's germline CDR1 is SGHTA and CDR2 FQGTGA.

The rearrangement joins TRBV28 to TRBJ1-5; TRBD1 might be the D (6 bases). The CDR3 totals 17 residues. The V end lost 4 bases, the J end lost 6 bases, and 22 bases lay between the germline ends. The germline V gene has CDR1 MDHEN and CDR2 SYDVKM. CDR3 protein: CASSSRSRQGSIQPQHF. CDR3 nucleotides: TGTGCCAGCAGTTCACGCTCCCGGCAGGGGAGTATTCAGCCCCAGCATTTT.

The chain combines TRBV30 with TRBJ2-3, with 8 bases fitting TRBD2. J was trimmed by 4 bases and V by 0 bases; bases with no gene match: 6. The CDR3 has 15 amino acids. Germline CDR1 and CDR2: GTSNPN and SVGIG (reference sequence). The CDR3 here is CAWSVPAGVADTQYF. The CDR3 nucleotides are TGTGCCTGGAGTGTACCAGCGGGAGTGGCAGATACGCAGTATTTT.

DNA of the CDR3: TGTGCCAGCAGCCCTGACGGACTTAGCAATCAGCCCCAGCATTTT. Protein: CASSPDGLSNQPQHF. V usage is TRBV7-8 and J usage is TRBJ1-5; no definite D call. CDR1 and CDR2 from the germline V gene are SGHVS and FQNEAQ. V was cut by 5 bases and J by 0 bases, with 11 bases left in between. The CDR3 spans 15 residues.

The CDR3, as DNA: TGCGCCAGCAGTGAGGGGACTAGCGGGAGGACAAACAATGAGCAGTTCTTC. Protein product: CASSEGTSGRTNNEQFF. This chain joins TRBV10-1 and TRBJ2-1; the match to TRBD2 covers 15 bases. Looked up from germline, CDR1 is WNHNN and CDR2 is SYGVQD (reference sequence). The CDR3 loop spans 17 amino acids. Unmatched junction bases numbered 4, after V lost 2 bases and J lost 5 bases.

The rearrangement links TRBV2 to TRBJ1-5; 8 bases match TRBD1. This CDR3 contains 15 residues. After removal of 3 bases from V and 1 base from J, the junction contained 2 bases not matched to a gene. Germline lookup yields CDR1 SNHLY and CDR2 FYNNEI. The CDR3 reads CASSDNRGSNQPQHF. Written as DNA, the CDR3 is TGTGCCAGCAGTGATAACAGGGGGAGCAATCAGCCCCAGCATTTT. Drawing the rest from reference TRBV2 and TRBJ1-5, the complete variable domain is EPEVTQTPSHQVTQMGQEVILRCVPISNHLYFYWYRQILGQKVEFLVSFYNNEISEKSEIFDDQFSVERPDGSNFTLKIRSTKLEDSAMYFCASSDNRGSNQPQHFGDGTRLSIL.

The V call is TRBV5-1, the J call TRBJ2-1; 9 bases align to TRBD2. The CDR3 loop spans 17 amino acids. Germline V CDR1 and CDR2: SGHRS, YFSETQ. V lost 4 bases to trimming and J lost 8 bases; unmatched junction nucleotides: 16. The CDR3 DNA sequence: TGCGCCAGCAGCCCGGAAGGAGGCGCGGGAGGGGCTGATGAGCAGTTCTTC. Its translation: CASSPEGGAGGADEQFF.

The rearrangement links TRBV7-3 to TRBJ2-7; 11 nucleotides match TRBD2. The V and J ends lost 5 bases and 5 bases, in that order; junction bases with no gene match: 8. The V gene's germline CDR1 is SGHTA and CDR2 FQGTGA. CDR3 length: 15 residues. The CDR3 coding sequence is TGTGCCAGCAGCGCGTCACTAGCGGGAGCTGACGAGCAGTACTTC. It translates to CASSASLAGADEQYF.

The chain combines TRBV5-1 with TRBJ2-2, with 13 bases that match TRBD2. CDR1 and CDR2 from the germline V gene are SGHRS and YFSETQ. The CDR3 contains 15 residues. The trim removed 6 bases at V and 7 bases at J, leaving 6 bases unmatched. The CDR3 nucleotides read TGCGCCAGCAAACTAGCGGGAGGGCCCGGCGGGGAGCTGTTTTTT. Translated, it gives CASKLAGGPGGELFF.

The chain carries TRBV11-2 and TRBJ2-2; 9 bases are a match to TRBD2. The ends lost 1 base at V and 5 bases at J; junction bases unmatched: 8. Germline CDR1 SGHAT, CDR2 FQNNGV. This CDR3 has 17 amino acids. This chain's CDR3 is CASSLAGSGSYTGELFF. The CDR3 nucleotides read TGTGCCAGCAGCTTAGCGGGTAGCGGGAGTTATACCGGGGAGCTGTTTTTT.

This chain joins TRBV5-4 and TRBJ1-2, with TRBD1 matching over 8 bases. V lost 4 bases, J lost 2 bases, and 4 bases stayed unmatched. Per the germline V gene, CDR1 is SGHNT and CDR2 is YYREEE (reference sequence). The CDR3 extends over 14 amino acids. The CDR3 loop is CASSQGQENYGYTF. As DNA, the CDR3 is TGTGCCAGCAGCCAGGGACAGGAGAACTATGGCTACACCTTC.

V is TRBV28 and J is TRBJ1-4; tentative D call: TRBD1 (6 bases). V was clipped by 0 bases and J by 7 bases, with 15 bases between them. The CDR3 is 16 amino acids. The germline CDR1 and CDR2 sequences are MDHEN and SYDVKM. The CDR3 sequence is CASSLWGPGAIEKLFF. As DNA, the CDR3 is TGTGCCAGCAGTTTATGGGGACCAGGGGCAATTGAAAAACTGTTTTTT.

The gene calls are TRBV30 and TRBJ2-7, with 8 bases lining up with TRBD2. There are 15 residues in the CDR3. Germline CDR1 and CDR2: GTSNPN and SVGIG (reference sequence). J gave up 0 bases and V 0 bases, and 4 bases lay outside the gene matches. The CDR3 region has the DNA TGTGCCTGGAGTGTAGGAGCGGGAGACTCCTACGAGCAGTACTTC. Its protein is CAWSVGAGDSYEQYF.

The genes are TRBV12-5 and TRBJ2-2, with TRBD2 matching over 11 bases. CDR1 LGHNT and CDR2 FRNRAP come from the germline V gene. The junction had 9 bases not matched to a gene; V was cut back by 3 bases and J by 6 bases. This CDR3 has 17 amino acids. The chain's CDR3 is CASGLTSGSGDAGELFF. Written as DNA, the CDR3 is TGTGCTAGTGGTTTAACTAGCGGGAGTGGAGATGCCGGGGAGCTGTTTTTT.

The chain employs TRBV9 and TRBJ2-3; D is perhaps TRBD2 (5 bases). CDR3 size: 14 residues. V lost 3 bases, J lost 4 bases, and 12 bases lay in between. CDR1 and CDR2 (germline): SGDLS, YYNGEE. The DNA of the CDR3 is TGTGCCAGCAGCGCCCGGGATTCAGCAGATACGCAGTATTTT. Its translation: CASSARDSADTQYF. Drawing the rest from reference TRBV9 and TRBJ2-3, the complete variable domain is DSGVTQTPKHLITATGQRVTLRCSPRSGDLSVYWYQQSLDQGLQFLIQYYNGEERAKGNILERFSAQQFPDLHSELNLSSLELGDSALYFCASSARDSADTQYFGPGTRLTVL.

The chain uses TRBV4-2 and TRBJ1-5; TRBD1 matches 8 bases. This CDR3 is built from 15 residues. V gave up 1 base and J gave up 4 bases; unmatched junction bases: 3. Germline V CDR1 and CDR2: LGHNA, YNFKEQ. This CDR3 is CASSQGRQGNQPQHF. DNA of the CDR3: TGTGCCAGCAGCCAAGGGAGACAGGGGAATCAGCCCCAGCATTTT.

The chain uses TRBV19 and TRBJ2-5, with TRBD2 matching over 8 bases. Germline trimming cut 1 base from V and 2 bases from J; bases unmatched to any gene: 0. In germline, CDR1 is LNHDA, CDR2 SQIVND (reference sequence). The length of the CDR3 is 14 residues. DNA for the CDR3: TGTGCCAGTAGTATAGCGGGAGGGCAAGAGACCCAGTACTTC. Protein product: CASSIAGGQETQYF.

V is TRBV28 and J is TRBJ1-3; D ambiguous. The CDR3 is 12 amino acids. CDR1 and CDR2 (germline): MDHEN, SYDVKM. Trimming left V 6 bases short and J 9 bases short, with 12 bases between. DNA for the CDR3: TGTGCCAGCAGCTCGGCCCGAGGCACCATATATTTT. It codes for CASSSARGTIYF. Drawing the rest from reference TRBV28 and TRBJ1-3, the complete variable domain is DVKVTQSSRYLVKRTGEKVFLECVQDMDHENMFWYRQDPGLGLRLIYFSYDVKMKEKGDIPEGYSVSREKKERFSLILESASTNQTSMYLCASSSARGTIYFGEGSWLTVV.

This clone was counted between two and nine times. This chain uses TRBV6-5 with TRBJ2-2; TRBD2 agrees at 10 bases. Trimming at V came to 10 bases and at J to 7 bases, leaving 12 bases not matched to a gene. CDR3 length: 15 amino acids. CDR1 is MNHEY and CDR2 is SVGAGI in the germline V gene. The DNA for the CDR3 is TGTGCCACATCGGAGACGGTAGCGGGAGGCGGGGAGCTGTTTTTT. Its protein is CATSETVAGGGELFF.

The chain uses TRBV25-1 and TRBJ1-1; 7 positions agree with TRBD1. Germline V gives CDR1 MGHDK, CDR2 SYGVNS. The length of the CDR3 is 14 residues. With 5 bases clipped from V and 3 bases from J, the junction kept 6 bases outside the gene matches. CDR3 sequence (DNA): TGTGCCAGCAGTCGGACAGGTATGGACACTGAAGCTTTCTTT. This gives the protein CASSRTGMDTEAFF.

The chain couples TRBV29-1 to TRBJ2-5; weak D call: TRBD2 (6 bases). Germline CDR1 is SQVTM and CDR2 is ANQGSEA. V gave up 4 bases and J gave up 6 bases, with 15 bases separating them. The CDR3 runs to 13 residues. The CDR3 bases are TGCAGCGTTGCTAGCCTAGCGAGGCAGACCCAGTACTTC. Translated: CSVASLARQTQYF.

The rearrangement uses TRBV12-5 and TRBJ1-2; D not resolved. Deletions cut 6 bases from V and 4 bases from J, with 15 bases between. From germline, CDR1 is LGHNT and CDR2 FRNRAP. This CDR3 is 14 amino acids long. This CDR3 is CASGEYGRPYGYTF. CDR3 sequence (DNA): TGTGCTAGTGGGGAGTATGGGAGGCCCTATGGCTACACCTTC.

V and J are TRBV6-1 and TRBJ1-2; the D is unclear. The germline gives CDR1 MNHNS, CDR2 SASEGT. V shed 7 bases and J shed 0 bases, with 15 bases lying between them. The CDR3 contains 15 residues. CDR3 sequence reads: CASTLEEGPNYGYTF. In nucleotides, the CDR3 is TGTGCCAGCACCTTAGAGGAGGGCCCTAACTATGGCTACACCTTC.